These 5 T cell receptor beta chains were all obtained from the same sample, sequenced in a study of T cells in Graves' hyperthyroidism and ophthalmopathy (dated by TCRdb to the late 2010s). Preparation of the library involved multiplex PCR. TCRdb records Illumina HiSeq 2000 as the sequencer. The TCR beta CDR3 regions were amplified from RNA transcripts. The TCR CDR3 was subjected to a first round of RT-PCR using the HTBI primer set and the Qiagen OneStep RT-PCR kit. TCRdb reran the public reads through fastp at Q25 and MiXCR, keeping productive beta chains. Identical CDR3 protein sequences are pooled into one entry, listed with their most common genes and DNA. Here the sample has about 610,000 distinct CDR3 sequences; around 45% occur a single time. The ten largest clones represent roughly 8.2% of the sample. The sample taken for sequencing was peripheral blood or thyroid tissue (not recorded which). These TCRs come from a woman aged 18 to 35 with Graves' hyperthyroidism.

At least ten counts were recorded for this clonotype. CDR3 bases: TGTGCCAGCAGCTCATTAGGCACTGAAGCTTTCTTT. It encodes CASSSLGTEAFF. The V gene is TRBV3-1, the J gene TRBJ1-1; D call uncertain. CDR3 length equals 12 residues. Trimming stripped 5 bases from V and 4 bases from J, with 8 bases between. Per germline, CDR1 LGHDT and CDR2 YNNKEL (reference sequence). Filled out from reference TRBV3-1 and TRBJ1-1, the complete variable domain reads DTAVSQTPKYLVTQMGNDKSIKCEQNLGHDTMYWYKQDSKKFLKIMFSYNNKELIINETVPNRFSPKSPDKAHLNLHINSLELGDSAVYFCASSSLGTEAFFGQGTRLTVV.

CDR3 region: CSEDRVSYEQYF. The CDR3 DNA is TGCAGTGAGGACAGGGTCTCCTACGAGCAGTACTTC. V is TRBV20-1 and J is TRBJ2-7, with TRBD1 matching 8 bases. Losses at the gene ends were 7 bases for V and 0 bases for J; bases not matched to a gene: 2. Germline V lookup: CDR1 DFQATT, CDR2 SNEGSKA (reference sequence). The CDR3 length is 12 residues.

The sample holds many counts of this clonotype. The chain combines TRBV20-1 with TRBJ1-5, with no clear D. The CDR3 loop spans 17 amino acids. CDR1 is DFQATT, CDR2 SNEGSKA, per germline (reference sequence). The V end was cut by 3 bases, the J end by 5 bases, with 23 bases between. The CDR3 DNA is TGCAGTGCTAGCTCGATCCGGGAGCATGCCACAGATCAGCCCCAGCATTTT. Translation: CSASSIREHATDQPQHF.

This chain joins TRBV24-1 and TRBJ1-2; perhaps TRBD1 as D (5 bases). Germline values: CDR1 KGHDR, CDR2 SFDVKD. V lost 4 bases and J lost 3, with 8 bases in between. The CDR3 sequence is 13 residues long. The CDR3 nucleotides are TGTGCCACCAGTGACAGGGAGTACTATGGCTACACCTTC. Its protein is CATSDREYYGYTF.

Notes on this clonotype: Its ends do not fully match the called genes, so a read error is possible. V is TRBV7-2 and J is TRBJ2-3; no reliable D call. Germline CDR1 SGHTA, CDR2 FQGNSA. The CDR3 is made up of 14 amino acids. The CDR3 region is CASSQIGSTDTQYF. The CDR3 DNA follows: TGCGCCAGCAGCCAAATTGGGAGCACAGATACGCAGTATTTT. Looking up the rest from reference TRBV7-2 and TRBJ2-3 gives the full variable domain: GAGVSQSPSNKVTEKGKDVELRCDPISGHTALYWYRQSLGQGLEFLIYFQGNSAPDKSGLPSDRFSAERTGGSVSTLTIQRTQQEDSAVYLCASSQIGSTDTQYFGPGTRLTVL.